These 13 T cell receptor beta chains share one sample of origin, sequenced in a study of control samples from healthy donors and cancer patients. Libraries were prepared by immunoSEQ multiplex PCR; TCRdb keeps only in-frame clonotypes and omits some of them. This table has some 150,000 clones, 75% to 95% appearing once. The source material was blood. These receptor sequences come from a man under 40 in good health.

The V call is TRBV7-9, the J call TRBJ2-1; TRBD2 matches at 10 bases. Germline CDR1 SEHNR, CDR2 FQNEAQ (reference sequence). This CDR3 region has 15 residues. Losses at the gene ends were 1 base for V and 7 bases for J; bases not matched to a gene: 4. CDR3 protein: CASSLVSGGANEQFF. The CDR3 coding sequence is TGTGCCAGCAGCTTAGTAAGCGGGGGGGCGAATGAGCAGTTCTTC.

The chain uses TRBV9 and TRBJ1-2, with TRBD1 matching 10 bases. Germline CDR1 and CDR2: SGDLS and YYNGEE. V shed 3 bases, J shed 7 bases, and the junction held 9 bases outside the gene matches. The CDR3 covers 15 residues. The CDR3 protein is CASSGRDRGFFGYTF. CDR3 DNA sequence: TGTGCCAGCAGCGGCCGGGACAGGGGATTTTTTGGCTACACCTTC.

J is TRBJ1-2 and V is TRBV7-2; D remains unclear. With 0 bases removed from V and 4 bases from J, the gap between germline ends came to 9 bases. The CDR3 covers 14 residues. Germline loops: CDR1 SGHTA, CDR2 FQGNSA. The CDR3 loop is CASSLAGRTYGYTF. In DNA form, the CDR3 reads TGTGCCAGCAGCTTAGCAGGGCGCACCTATGGCTACACCTTC.

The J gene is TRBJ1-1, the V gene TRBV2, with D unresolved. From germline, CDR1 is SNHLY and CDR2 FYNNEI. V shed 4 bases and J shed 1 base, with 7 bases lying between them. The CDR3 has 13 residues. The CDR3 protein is CASSGRWNTEAFF. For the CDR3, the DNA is TGTGCCAGCAGTGGTCGCTGGAACACTGAAGCTTTCTTT.

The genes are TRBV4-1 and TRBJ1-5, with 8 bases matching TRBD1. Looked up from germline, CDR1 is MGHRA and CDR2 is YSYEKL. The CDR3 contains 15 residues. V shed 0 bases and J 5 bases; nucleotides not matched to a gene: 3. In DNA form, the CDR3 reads TGCGCCAGCAGCCAAGATACAGGGGGTTATCAGCCCCAGCATTTT. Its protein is CASSQDTGGYQPQHF.

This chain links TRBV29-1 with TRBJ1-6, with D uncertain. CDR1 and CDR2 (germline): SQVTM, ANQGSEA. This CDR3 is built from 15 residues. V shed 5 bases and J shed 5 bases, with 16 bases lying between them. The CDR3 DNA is TGCAGCGTTCGATGGCAGGCTCAAGATAATTCACCCCTCCACTTT. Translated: CSVRWQAQDNSPLHF.

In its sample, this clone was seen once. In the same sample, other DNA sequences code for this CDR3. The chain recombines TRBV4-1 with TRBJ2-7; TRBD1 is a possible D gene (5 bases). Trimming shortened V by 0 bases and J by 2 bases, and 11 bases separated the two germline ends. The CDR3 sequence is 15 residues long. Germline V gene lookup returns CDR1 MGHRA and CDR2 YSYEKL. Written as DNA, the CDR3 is TGCGCCAGCAGCCAAGACGGACAAGAAACCTACGAGCAGTACTTC. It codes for CASSQDGQETYEQYF.

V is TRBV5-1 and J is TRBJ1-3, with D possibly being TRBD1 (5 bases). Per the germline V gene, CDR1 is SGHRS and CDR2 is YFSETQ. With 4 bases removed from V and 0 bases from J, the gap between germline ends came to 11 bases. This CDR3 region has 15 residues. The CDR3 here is CASSPVDISGNTIYF. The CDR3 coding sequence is TGCGCCAGCAGCCCTGTGGACATCTCTGGAAACACCATATATTTT.

In DNA, the CDR3 is TGTGCCAGCAGTTGGGGGCCCGCAGATACGCAGTATTTT. The encoded protein is CASSWGPADTQYF. This sequence joins TRBV7-2 and TRBJ2-3; possible D gene TRBD1, 6 bases. This CDR3 is 13 amino acids long. Germline V gene lookup returns CDR1 SGHTA and CDR2 FQGNSA. V lost 6 bases, J lost 4 bases, and 11 bases lay in between.

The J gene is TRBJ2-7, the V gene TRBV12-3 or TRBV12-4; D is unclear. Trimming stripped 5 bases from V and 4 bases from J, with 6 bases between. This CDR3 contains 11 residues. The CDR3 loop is CASSPGYEQYF. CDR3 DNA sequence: TGTGCCAGCAGTCCCGGTTACGAGCAGTACTTC.

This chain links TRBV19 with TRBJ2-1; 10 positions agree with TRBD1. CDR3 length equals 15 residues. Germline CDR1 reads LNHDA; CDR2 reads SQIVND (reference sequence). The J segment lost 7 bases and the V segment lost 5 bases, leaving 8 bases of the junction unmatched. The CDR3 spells CASSVGQGVGNEQFF. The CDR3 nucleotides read TGTGCCAGTAGTGTCGGACAGGGGGTAGGAAATGAGCAGTTCTTC.

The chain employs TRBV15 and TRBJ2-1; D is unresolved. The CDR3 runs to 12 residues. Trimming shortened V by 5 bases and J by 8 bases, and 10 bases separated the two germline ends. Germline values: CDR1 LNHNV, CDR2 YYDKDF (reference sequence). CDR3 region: CATSPKGYEQFF. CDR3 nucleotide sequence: TGTGCCACCAGCCCGAAAGGGTATGAGCAGTTCTTC.

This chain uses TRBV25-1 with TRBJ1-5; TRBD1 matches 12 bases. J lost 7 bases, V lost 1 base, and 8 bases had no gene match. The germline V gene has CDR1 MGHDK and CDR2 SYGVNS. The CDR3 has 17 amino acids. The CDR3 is CASSESPGQGAGQPQHF. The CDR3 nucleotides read TGTGCCAGCAGTGAATCCCCGGGACAGGGGGCAGGACAGCCCCAGCATTTT.